This TCR beta chain emerged from a study of T cells in localized non-small cell lung cancer. Sequencing used immunoSEQ multiplex PCR; TCRdb keeps in-frame clones, though not all of them. The sample holds around 67,000 clones, around 90% seen once. With regard to this clone: Its antigen remains unknown.

CDR3 size: 11 residues. V was trimmed by 3 bases and J by 11 bases, leaving 10 bases between them. CDR1 is MNHNS, CDR2 SASEGT, per germline. Broader study findings: A median of roughly 50 of the top 100 tumor clones appeared in adjacent lung, which was paired and uninvolved.

This rearrangement joins TRBV6-1 to TRBJ1-1; D remains unclear. The material was peripheral blood, obtained before any cancer treatment. The TCR comes from a woman aged 40 to 75 with stage I lung adenocarcinoma. The CDR3 sequence: CASSDISGAFF. DNA of the CDR3: TGTGCCAGCAGTGATATTTCGGGGGCTTTCTTT.